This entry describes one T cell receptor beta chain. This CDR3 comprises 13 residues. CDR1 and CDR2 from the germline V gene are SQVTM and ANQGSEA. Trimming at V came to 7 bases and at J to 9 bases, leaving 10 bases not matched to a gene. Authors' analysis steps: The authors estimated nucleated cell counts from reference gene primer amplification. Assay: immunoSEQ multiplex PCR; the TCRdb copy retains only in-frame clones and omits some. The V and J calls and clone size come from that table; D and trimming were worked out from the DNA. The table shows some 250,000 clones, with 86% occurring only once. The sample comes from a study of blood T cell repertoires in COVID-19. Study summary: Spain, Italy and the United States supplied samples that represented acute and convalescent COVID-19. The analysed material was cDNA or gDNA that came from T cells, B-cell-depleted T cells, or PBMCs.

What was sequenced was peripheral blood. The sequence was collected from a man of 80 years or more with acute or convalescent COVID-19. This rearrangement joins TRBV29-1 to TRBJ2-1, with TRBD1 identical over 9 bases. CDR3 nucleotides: TGCAGCGGCAACAGGGGGCTCGGGGGTGAGCAGTTCTTC. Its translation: CSGNRGLGGEQFF.